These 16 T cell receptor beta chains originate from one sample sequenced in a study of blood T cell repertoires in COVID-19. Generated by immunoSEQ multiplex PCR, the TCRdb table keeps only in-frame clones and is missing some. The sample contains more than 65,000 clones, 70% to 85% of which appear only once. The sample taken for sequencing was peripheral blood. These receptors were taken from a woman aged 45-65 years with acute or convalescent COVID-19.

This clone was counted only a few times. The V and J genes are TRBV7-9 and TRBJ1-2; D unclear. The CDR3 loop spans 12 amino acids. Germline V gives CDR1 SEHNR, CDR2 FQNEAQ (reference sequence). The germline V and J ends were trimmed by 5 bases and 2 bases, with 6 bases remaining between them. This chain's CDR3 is CASSDTNYGYTF. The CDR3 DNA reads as TGTGCCAGCAGCGACACAAACTATGGCTACACCTTC.

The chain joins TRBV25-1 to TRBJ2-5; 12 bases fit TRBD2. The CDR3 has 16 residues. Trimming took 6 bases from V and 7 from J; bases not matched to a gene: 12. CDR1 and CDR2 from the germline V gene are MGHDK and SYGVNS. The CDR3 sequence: CASSRDPSGGAGTQYF. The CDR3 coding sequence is TGTGCCAGCAGCAGAGACCCTAGCGGGGGGGCCGGGACCCAGTACTTC.

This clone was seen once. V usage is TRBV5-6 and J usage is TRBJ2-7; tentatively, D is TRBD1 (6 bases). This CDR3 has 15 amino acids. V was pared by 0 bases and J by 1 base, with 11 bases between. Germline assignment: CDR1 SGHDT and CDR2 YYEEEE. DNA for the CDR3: TGTGCCAGCAGCTTGGGATCGACAGGTTCCTACGAGCAGTACTTC. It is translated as CASSLGSTGSYEQYF.

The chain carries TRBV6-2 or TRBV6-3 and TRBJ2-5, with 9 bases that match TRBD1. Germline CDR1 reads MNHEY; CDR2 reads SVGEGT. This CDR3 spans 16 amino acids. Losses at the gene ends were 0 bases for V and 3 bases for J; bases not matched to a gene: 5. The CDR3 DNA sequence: TGTGCCAGCAGTTACTCGACGAGGACAGGGGAAGAGACCCAGTACTTC. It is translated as CASSYSTRTGEETQYF.

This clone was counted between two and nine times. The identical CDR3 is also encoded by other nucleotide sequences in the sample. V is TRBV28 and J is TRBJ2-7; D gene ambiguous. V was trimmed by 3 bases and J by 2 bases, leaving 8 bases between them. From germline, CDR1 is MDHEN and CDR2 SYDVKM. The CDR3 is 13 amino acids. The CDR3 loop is CASSLRVPYEQYF. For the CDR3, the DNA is TGTGCCAGCAGTTTGCGAGTTCCCTACGAGCAGTACTTC. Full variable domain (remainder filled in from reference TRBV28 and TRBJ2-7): DVKVTQSSRYLVKRTGEKVFLECVQDMDHENMFWYRQDPGLGLRLIYFSYDVKMKEKGDIPEGYSVSREKKERFSLILESASTNQTSMYLCASSLRVPYEQYFGPGTRLTVT.

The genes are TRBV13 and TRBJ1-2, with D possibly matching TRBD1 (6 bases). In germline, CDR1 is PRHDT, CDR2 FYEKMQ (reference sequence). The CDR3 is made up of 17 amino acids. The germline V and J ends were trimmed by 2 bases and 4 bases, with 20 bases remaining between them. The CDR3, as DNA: TGTGCCAGCAGCTTAACAAGCGGGGGCCCTCAACTCTATGGCTACACCTTC. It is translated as CASSLTSGGPQLYGYTF. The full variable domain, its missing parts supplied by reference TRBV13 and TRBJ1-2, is AAGVIQSPRHLIKEKRETATLKCYPIPRHDTVYWYQQGPGQDPQFLISFYEKMQSDKGSIPDRFSAQQFSDYHSELNMSSLELGDSALYFCASSLTSGGPQLYGYTFGSGTRLTVV.

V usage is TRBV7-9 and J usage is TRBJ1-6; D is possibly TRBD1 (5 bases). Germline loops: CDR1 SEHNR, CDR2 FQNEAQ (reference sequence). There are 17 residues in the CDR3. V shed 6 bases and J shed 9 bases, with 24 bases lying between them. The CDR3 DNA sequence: TGTGCCAGCAGTCCCTTTCCTTCCGGGACGGGACTTTCACCCCTCCACTTT. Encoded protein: CASSPFPSGTGLSPLHF.

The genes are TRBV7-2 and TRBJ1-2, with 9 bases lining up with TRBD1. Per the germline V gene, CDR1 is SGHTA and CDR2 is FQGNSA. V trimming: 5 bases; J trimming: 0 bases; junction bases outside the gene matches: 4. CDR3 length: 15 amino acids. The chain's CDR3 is CASSQWTGANYGYTF. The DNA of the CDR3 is TGTGCCAGCAGCCAATGGACAGGGGCTAACTATGGCTACACCTTC. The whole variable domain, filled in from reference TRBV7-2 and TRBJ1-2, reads GAGVSQSPSNKVTEKGKDVELRCDPISGHTALYWYRQSLGQGLEFLIYFQGNSAPDKSGLPSDRFSAERTGGSVSTLTIQRTQQEDSAVYLCASSQWTGANYGYTFGSGTRLTVV.

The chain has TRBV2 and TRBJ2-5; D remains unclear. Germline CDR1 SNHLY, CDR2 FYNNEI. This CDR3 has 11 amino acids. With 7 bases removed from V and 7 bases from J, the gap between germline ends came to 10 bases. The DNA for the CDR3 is TGTGCCAGCACTGAGCGTGGGACCCAGTACTTC. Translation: CASTERGTQYF.

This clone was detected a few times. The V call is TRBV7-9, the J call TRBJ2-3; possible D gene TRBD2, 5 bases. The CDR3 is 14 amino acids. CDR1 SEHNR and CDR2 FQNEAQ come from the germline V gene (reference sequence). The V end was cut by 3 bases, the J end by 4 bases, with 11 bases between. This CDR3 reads CASSFSGSADTQYF. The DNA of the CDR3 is TGTGCCAGCAGCTTTTCGGGTAGCGCAGATACGCAGTATTTT.

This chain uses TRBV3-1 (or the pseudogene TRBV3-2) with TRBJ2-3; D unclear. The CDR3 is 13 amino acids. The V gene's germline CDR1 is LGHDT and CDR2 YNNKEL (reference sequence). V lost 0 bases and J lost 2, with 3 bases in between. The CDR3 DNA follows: TGTGCCAGCAGCCAAGACTACACAGATACGCAGTATTTT. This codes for CASSQDYTDTQYF.

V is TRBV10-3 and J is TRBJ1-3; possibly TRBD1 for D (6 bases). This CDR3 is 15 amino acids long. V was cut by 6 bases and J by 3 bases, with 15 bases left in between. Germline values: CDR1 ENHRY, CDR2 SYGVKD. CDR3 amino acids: CAIRASQGDGNTIYF. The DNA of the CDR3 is TGTGCCATCAGGGCGTCACAGGGAGATGGAAACACCATATATTTT.

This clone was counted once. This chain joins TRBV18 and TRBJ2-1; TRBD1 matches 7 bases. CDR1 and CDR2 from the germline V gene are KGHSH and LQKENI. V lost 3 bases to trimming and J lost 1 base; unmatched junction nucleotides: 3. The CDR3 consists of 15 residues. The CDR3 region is CASSPRGQSYNEQFF. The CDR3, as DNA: TGTGCCAGCTCACCGAGGGGACAGTCCTACAATGAGCAGTTCTTC.

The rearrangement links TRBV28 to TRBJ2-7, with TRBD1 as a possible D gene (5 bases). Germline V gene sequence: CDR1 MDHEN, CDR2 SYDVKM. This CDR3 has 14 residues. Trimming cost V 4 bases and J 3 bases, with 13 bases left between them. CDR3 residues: CASSWTFRYYEQYF. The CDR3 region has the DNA TGTGCCAGCAGTTGGACATTTAGGTACTACGAGCAGTACTTC.

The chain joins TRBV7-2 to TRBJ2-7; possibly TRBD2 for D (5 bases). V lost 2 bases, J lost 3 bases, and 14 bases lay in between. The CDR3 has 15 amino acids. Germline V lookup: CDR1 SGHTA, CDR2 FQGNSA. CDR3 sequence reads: CASSLLGPRDYEQYF. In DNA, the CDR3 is TGTGCCAGCAGCTTATTAGGACCGAGGGACTACGAGCAGTACTTC.

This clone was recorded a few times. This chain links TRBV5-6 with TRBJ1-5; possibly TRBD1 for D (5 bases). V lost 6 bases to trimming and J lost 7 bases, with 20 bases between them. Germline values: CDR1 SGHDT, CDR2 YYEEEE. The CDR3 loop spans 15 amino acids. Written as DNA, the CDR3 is TGTGCCAGCACCACATCTGGCAGGGTTAACCAGCCCCAGCATTTT. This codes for CASTTSGRVNQPQHF.